This T cell receptor beta chain was identified in a study of blood T cell repertoires in COVID-19. About the research overall: From T cells, B-cell-depleted T cells, or PBMCs came the material, which was cDNA or gDNA.

Some clones are missing from TCRdb's copy, which holds only in-frame ones; the method was immunoSEQ multiplex PCR. The data hold about 320,000 clones, with roughly 90% observed a single time. This CDR3 is 15 amino acids long. Trimming removed 2 bases from V and 4 bases from J; junction bases left unmatched: 8. In germline, CDR1 is ENHRY, CDR2 SYGVKD. This chain links TRBV10-3 with TRBJ2-7, with 7 bases aligning to TRBD2. The receptor was isolated from a man between 18 and 29 years old who had recovered from COVID-19. Specimen: peripheral blood. For the CDR3, the DNA is TGTGCCATCAGTGAGCTGGGGGAGGGCAGGTACGAGCAGTACTTC. It specifies CAISELGEGRYEQYF.